The source of this T cell receptor beta chain is a study of shared clonotypes between healthy human individuals (dated by TCRdb to 2018 to 2020). Looking at the study overall: The cohort comprised a couple of women and three men aged 18 to 49 years. To increase sequencing depth and limit assay-specific biases, TCR repertoire library preparation and sequencing were carried out by different laboratories using diverse techniques. Leukapheresis yielded between about 0.9 and 8.9 billion PBMCs per donor. The study deeply sequenced blood TCR repertoires of several healthy adults to estimate repertoire size and the extent of clonotype sharing between individuals. For each donor, three plates each were used for CD4 naive and CD4 memory, two plates were used for CD8 naive, and one plate was used for CD8 memory.

A word on this clone: The antigen it binds to is not known. Per-base quality was not reported, and no clone a single base away is much larger than it.

CD8 naive samples were obtained by positive selection for CCR7 among CD45RO-negative cells, yielding a CD45RA+CCR7+ population from which TemRA cells were excluded. The donors were healthy, HIV-negative adults who had no recently reported acute infections or vaccinations. Every donor was a Caucasian adult living in Nashville, Tennessee, USA. Blood was collected by leukapheresis, and PBMCs were isolated by Ficoll-Histopaque density gradient centrifugation and then cryopreserved in liquid nitrogen vapor phase. Analytical flow cytometry was used to check the purity and quantity of every magnetically sorted T cell population. From each sorted fraction, genomic DNA was isolated and quantified by UV absorbance on a Nanodrop 2000c. What the research found in general, with its limitations: Estimated clonotype richness was generally larger for naive than for memory subsets. Sampling was restricted to blood, and TCR repertoires in tissues likely differ from the TCR repertoires found in blood. About 4.5% of naive CD4, around 3.6% of naive CD8, approximately 2% of memory CD4, and over 0.35% of memory CD8 clonotypes were shared across several donors. Because the study included only a small number of donors, the genetic and exposure-history diversity represented was limited. Rarefaction of sorted-subset datasets indicated incomplete sequencing despite the large sequencing depth. Compared with non-shared clonotypes, clonotypes shared by all four sorted-subset donors had higher generation probabilities. Based on pairwise subsampling, the degree of clonotype sharing among donors was expected to be affected by sequencing depth.

The germline V gene (reference sequence) supplies CDR1 MNHEY and CDR2 SMNVEV. Compared with germline, V lacks 6 bases and J lacks 0 bases; bases without a gene match: 13. From its cysteine to its phenylalanine, the CDR3 spans 17 amino acids. Of the read, only the CDR3 DNA is kept; its 51 bases are in frame from base 1. Using the deep immunoSEQ assay, TCR CDR3 regions were amplified from genomic DNA by multiplex PCR. Genomic DNA extracted from each cell subset was distributed evenly over all wells of several immunoSEQ 96-well plates, and each plate served as one replicate. For sorted subsets, roughly 200 ng of genomic DNA, equivalent to some 33,000 T cell genomes, went into each replicate PCR. The purified libraries were quantified using a Qubit 3.0 fluorometer, sized with a Bioanalyzer 2100, and then quantified again using the KAPA Library Quantification kit. Every immunoSEQ 96-well plate was sequenced on a dedicated single-read 150-cycle Illumina NextSeq 550 flow cell. Turning to the authors' computational methods: Because the immunoSEQ output held only junctional sequences and lacked quality scores, the filtering could not match the filtering applied to full-length reads. To assign V/J genes and CDR3, sequences were annotated using PyIR, a Python wrapper for IgBLAST v1.9, with IMGT germline references. Reads with weak V/J assignments (E-value above 1e-6), missing CDR3, stop codons, out-of-frame junctions, or ambiguous translated residues were removed. A V3J clonotype was defined by an identical inferred V gene, J gene, and CDR3 amino acid sequence. To compute the percentage overlap between repertoires, the number of shared unique clonotypes was divided by the size of the smaller repertoire. Richness of each repertoire was evaluated using RTK rarefaction, the Chao1 estimator, and Recon v2.1 estimates of unobserved clonotypes. Generation probabilities for all TCRbeta clonotypes obtained by the gDNA method from several donors were computed using OLGA. Imported from immuneACCESS, the table was reduced by TCRdb to in-frame sequences with V and J called. These copies leave out some clones; in studies compared against another copy, an unresolved V gene accounts for under half, and the cause of the remainder is not known. V, J and clone size reflect that table, while D and trimming were determined from the DNA. Within this sample are under 600,000 clones, with roughly 98% of them counted one time only. 0.25% to 0.35% of the sample comes from the top ten.

Sequenced input: naive CD8+ T cells sorted from blood. The cell subset or site tag for this specimen amounts to: CD45RA+CCR7+. The clonotype comes from a man younger than 40 in good health. The rearrangement combines TRBV27 with TRBJ1-1, and 7 junctional nucleotides match TRBD1. The CDR3 is CASSSLFAGTVNTEAFF. The DNA sequence follows: TGTGCCAGCAGCTCTCTATTCGCCGGGACAGTGAACACTGAAGCTTTCTTT.